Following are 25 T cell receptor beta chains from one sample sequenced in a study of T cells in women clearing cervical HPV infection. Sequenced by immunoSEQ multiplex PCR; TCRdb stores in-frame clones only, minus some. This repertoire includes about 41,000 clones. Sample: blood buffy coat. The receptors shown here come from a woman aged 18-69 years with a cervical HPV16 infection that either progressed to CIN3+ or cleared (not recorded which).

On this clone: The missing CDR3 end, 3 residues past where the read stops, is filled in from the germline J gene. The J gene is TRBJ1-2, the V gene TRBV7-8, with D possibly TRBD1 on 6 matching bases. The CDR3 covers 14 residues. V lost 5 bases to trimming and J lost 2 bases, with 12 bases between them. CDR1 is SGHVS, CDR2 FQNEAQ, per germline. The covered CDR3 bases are TGTGCCAGCAGCCCCTGGCAGGGGAACTATGGC. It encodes CASSPWQGNYG. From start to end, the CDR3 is CASSPWQGNYGYTF.

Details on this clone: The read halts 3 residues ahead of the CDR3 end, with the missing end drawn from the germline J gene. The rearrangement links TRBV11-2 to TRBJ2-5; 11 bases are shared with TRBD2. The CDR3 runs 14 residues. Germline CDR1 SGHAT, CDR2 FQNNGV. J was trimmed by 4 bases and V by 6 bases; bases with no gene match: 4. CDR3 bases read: TGTGCCAGCAGGTTTCTAGCGGGGGGAGAGACC. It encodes CASRFLAGGET. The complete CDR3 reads CASRFLAGGETQYF.

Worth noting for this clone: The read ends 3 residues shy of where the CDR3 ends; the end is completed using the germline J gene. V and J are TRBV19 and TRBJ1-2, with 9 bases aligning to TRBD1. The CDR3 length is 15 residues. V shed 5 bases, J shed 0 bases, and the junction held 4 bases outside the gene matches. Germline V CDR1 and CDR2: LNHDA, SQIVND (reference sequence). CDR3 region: CASSEQGASNYGYTF. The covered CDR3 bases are TGTGCCAGTAGTGAACAGGGGGCTTCTAACTATGGC. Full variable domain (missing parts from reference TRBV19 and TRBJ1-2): DGGITQSPKYLFRKEGQNVTLSCEQNLNHDAMYWYRQDPGQGLRLIYYSQIVNDFQKGDIAEGYSVSREKKESFPLTVTSAQKNPTAFYLCASSEQGASNYGYTFGSGTRLTVV.

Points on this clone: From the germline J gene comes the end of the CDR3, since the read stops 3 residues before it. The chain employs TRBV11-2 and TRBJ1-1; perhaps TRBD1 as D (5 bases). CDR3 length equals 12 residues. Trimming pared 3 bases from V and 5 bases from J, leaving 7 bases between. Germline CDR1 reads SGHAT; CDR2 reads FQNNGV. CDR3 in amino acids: CASSFGGTEAFF. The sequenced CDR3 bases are TGTGCCAGCAGCTTCGGGGGGACTGAA.

The CDR3 bases that were read are TGTGCCAGCAGTTTCGCAGAAAACGAAGAGACC. Its translation: CASSFAENEET. The whole CDR3 region reads CASSFAENEETQYF. V usage is TRBV28 and J usage is TRBJ2-5; D gene uncertain. The read terminates 3 residues ahead of where the CDR3 ends, so the germline J gene completes it. V was clipped by 3 bases and J by 3 bases, with 11 bases between them. The CDR3 sequence is 14 residues long. CDR1 and CDR2 from the germline V gene are MDHEN and SYDVKM. The complete variable domain, with remaining parts taken from reference TRBV28 and TRBJ2-5, reads DVKVTQSSRYLVKRTGEKVFLECVQDMDHENMFWYRQDPGLGLRLIYFSYDVKMKEKGDIPEGYSVSREKKERFSLILESASTNQTSMYLCASSFAENEETQYFGPGTRLLVL.

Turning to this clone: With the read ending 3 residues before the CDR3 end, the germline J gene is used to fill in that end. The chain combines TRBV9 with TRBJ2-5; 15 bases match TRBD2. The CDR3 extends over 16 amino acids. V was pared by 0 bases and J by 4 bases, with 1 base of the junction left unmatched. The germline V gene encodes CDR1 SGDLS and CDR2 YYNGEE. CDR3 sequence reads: CASSVEGLAGGETQYF. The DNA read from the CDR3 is TGTGCCAGCAGCGTAGAGGGACTAGCGGGGGGAGAGACC.

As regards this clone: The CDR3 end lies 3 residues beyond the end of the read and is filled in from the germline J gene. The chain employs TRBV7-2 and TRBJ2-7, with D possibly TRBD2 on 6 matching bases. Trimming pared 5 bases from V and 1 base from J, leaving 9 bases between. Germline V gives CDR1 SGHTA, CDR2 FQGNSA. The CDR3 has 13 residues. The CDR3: CASSLLASYEQYF. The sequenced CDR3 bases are TGTGCCAGCAGCCTCCTAGCGTCCTACGAG.

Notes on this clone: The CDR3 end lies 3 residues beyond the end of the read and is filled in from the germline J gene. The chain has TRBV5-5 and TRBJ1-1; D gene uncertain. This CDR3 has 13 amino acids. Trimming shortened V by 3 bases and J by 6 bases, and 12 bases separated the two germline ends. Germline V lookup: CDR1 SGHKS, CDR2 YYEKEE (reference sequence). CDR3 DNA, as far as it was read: TGTGCCAGCAGCTATCAACTGAGGGCTGAA. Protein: CASSYQLRAE. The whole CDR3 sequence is CASSYQLRAEAFF.

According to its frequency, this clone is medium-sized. CDR3 bases read: TGCAGTGCCACAAAGGGGTCAGGGGGGAGCGGCACTGAA. Protein product: CSATKGSGGSGTE. The complete CDR3 protein is CSATKGSGGSGTEAFF. The rearrangement joins TRBV20-1 to TRBJ1-1; TRBD1 matches 7 bases. The DNA ends 3 residues before the CDR3 does, and the rest of the CDR3 is filled in from the germline J gene. Germline CDR1 is DFQATT and CDR2 is SNEGSKA (reference sequence). The CDR3 loop spans 16 amino acids. Unmatched junction bases numbered 17, after V lost 6 bases and J lost 4 bases.

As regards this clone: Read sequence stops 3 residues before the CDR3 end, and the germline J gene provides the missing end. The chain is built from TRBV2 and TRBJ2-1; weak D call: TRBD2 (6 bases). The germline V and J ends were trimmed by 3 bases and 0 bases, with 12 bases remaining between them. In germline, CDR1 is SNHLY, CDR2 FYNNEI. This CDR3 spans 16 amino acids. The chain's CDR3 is CASSDPGGDSYNEQFF. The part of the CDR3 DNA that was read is TGTGCCAGCAGTGATCCCGGCGGGGACTCCTACAATGAG.

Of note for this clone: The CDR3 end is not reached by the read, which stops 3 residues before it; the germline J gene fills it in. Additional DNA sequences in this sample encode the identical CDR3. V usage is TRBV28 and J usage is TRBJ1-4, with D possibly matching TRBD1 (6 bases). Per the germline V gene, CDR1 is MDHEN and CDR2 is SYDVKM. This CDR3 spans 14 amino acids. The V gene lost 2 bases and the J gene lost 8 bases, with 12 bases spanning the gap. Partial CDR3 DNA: TGTGCCAGCAGTTTAGATCAGGGGCCCGAAAAA. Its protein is CASSLDQGPEK. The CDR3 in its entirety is CASSLDQGPEKLFF.

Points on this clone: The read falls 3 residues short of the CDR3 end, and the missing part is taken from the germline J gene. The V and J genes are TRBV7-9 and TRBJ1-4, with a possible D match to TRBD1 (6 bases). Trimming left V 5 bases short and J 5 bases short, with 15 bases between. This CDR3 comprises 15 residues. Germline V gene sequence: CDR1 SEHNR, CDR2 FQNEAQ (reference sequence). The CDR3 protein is CASSPRTERNEKLFF. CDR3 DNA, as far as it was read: TGTGCCAGCAGCCCCCGGACAGAGAGAAATGAAAAA.

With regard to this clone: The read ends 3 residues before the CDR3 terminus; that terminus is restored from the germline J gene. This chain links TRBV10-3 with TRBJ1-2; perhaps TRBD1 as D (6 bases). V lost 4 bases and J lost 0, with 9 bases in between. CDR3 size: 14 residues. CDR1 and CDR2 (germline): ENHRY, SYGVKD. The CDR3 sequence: CAISADRSNYGYTF. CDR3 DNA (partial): TGTGCCATCAGTGCCGACAGGTCTAACTATGGC.

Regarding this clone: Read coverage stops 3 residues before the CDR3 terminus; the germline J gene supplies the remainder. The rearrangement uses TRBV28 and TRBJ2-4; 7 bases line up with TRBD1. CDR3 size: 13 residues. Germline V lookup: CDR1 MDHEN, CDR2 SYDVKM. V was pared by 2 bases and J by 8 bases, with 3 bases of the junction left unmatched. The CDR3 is CASSLQGVHIQYF. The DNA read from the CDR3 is TGTGCCAGCAGTTTACAGGGGGTCCACATT.

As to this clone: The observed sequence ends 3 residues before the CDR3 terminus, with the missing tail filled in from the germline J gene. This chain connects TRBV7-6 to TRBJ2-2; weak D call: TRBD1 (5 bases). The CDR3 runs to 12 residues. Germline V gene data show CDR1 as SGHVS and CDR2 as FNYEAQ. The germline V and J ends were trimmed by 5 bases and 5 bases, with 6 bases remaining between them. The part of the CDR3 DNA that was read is TGTGCCAGCAGCCAGGGTACCGGGGAG. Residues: CASSQGTGE. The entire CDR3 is CASSQGTGELFF.

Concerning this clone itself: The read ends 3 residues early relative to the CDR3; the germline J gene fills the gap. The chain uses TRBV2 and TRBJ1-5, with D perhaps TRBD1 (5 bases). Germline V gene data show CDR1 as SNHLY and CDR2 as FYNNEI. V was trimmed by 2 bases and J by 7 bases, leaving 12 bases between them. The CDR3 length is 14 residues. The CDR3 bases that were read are TGTGCCAGCAGTGAAATGGGGCGAGGACAGCCC. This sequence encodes CASSEMGRGQP. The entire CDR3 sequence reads CASSEMGRGQPQHF.

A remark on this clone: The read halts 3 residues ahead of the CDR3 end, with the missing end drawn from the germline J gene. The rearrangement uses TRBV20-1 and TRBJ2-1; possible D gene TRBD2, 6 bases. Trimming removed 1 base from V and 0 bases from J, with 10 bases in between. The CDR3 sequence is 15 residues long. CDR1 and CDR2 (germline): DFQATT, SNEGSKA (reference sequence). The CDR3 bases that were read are TGCAGTGCTAGAGGTCTAGCGTACTCCTACAATGAG. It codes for CSARGLAYSYNE. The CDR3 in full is CSARGLAYSYNEQFF.

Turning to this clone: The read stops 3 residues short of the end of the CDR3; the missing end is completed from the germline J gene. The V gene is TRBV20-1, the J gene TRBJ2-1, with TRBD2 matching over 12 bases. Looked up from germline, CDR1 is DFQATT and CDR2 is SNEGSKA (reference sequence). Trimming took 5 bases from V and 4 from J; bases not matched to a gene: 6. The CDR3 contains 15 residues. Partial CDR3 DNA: TGCAGTGCTGTTCTAGCGGGAGGGTTATACAATGAG. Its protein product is CSAVLAGGLYNE. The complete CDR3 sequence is CSAVLAGGLYNEQFF.

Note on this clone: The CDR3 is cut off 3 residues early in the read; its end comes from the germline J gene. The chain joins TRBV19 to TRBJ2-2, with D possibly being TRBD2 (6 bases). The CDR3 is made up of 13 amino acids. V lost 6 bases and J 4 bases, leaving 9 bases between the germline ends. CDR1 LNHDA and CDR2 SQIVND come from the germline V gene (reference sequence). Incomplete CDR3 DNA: TGTGCCAGTAGCGGGAGCGGCACCGGGGAG. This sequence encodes CASSGSGTGE. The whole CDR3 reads CASSGSGTGELFF.

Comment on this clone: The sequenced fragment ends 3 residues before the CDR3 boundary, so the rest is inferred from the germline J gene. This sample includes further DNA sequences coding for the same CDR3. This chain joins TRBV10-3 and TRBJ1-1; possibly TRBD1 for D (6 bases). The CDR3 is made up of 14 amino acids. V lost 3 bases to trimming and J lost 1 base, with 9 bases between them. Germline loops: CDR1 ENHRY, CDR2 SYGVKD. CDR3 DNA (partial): TGTGCCATCAGTGACTTGGGACAGAACACTGAA. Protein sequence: CAISDLGQNTE. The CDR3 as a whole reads CAISDLGQNTEAFF.

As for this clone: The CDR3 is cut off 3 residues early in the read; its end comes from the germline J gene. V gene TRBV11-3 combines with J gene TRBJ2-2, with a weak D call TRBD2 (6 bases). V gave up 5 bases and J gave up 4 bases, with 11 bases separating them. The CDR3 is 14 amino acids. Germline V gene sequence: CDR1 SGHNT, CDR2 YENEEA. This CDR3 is CASSPRGITGELFF. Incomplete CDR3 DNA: TGTGCCAGCAGCCCACGGGGGATCACCGGGGAG.

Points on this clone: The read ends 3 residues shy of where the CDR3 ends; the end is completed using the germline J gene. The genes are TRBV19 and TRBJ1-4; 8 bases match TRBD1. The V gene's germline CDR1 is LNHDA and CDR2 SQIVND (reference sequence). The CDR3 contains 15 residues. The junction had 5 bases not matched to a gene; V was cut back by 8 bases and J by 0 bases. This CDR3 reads CASEGQASTNEKLFF. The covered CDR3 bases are TGTGCCAGTGAGGGACAGGCATCAACTAATGAAAAA.

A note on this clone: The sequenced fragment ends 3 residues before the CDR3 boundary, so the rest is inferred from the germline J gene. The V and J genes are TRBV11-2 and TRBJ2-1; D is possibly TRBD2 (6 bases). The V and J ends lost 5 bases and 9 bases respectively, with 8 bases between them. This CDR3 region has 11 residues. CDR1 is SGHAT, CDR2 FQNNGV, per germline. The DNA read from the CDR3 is TGTGCCAGCAGCCTGGGGGGTGAG. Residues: CASSLGGE. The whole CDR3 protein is CASSLGGEQFF.

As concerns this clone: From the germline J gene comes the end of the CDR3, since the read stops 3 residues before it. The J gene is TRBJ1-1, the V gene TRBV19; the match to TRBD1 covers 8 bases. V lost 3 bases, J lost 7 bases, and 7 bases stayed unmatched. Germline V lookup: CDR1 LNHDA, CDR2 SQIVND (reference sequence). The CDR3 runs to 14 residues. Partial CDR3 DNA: TGTGCCAGTAGTATCCCGACGACAGGGGATGAA. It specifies CASSIPTTGDE. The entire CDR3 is CASSIPTTGDEAFF. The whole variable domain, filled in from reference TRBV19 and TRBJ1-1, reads DGGITQSPKYLFRKEGQNVTLSCEQNLNHDAMYWYRQDPGQGLRLIYYSQIVNDFQKGDIAEGYSVSREKKESFPLTVTSAQKNPTAFYLCASSIPTTGDEAFFGQGTRLTVV.

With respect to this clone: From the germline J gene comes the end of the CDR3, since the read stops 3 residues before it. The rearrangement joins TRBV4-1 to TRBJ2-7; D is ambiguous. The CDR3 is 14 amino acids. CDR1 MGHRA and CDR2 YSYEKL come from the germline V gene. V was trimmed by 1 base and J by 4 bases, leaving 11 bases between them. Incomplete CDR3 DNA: TGCGCCAGCAGCCAAGTGTTGATAGGGTACGAG. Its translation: CASSQVLIGYE. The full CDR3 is CASSQVLIGYEQYF.